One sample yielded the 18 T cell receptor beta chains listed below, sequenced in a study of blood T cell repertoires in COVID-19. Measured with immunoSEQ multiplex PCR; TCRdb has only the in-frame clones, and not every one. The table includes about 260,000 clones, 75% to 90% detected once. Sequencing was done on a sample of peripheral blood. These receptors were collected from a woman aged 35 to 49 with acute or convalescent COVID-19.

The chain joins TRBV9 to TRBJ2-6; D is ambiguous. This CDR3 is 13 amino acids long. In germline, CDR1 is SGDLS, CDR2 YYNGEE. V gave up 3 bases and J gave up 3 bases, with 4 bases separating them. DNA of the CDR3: TGTGCCAGCAGCGCTAGTGGGGCCAACGTCCTGACTTTC. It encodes CASSASGANVLTF.

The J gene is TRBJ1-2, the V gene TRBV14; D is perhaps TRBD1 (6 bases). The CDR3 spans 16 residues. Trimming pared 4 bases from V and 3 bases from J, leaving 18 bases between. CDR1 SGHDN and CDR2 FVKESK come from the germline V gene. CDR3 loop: CASSRRTDQSDYGYTF. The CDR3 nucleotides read TGTGCCAGCAGCCGCAGGACAGACCAATCGGACTATGGCTACACCTTC. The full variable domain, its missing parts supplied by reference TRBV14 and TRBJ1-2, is EAGVTQFPSHSVIEKGQTVTLRCDPISGHDNLYWYRRVMGKEIKFLLHFVKESKQDESGMPNNRFLAERTGGTYSTLKVQPAELEDSGVYFCASSRRTDQSDYGYTFGSGTRLTVV.

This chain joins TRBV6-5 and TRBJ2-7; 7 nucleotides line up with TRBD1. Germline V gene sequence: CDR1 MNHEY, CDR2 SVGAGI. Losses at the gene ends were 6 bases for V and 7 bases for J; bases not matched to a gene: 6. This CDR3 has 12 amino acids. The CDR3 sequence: CASRGQPGEQYV. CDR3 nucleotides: TGTGCCAGCAGGGGACAGCCGGGGGAGCAGTACGTC.

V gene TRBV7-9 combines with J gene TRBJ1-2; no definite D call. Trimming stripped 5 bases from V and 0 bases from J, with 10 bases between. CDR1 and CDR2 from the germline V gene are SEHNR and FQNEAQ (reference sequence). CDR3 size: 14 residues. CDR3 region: CASSPTEANYGYTF. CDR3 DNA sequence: TGTGCCAGCAGCCCGACTGAAGCTAACTATGGCTACACCTTC.

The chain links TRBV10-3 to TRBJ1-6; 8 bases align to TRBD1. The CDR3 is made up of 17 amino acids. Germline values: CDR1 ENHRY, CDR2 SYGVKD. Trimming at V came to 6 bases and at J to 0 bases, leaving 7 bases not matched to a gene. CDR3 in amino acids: CAISNRQGTSYNSPLHF. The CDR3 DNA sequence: TGTGCCATCAGCAACCGACAGGGGACCTCCTATAATTCACCCCTCCACTTT.

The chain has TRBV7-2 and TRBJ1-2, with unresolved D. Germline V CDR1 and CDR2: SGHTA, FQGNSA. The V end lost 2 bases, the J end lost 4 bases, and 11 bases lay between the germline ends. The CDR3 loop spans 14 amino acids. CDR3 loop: CASSLRSAGYGYTF. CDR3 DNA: TGTGCCAGCAGCTTAAGATCCGCGGGCTATGGCTACACCTTC.

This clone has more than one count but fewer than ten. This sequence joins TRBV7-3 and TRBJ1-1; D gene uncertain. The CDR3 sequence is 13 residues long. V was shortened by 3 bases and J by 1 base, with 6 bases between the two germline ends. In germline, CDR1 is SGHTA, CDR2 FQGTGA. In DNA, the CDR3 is TGTGCCAGCAGCTTGGCAGAGAACACTGAAGCTTTCTTT. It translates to CASSLAENTEAFF.

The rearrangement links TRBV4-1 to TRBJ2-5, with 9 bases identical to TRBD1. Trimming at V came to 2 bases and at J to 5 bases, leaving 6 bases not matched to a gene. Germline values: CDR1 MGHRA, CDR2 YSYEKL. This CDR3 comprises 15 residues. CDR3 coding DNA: TGCGCCAGCAGCCAAAGCCCCGGGACAGGGGAGACCCAGTACTTC. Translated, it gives CASSQSPGTGETQYF.

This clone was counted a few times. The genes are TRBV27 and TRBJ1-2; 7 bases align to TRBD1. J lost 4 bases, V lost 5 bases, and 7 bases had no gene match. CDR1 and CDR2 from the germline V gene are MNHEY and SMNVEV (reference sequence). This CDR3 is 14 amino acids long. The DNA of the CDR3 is TGTGCCAGCAGTCTGAGGGGGCAAAGCTATGGCTACACCTTC. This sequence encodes CASSLRGQSYGYTF.

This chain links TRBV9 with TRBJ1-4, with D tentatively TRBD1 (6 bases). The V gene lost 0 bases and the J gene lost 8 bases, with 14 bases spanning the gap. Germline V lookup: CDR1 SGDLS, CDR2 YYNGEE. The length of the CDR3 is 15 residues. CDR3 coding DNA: TGTGCCAGCAGCGTAGCGGGGGCGGGGGGAGAAAAACTGTTTTTT. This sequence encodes CASSVAGAGGEKLFF.

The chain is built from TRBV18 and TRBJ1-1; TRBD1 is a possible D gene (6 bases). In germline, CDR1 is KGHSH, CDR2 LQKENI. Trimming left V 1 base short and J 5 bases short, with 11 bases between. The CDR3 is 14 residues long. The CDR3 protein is CASSPQGEKTEAFF. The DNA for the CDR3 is TGTGCCAGCTCACCACAGGGGGAGAAGACTGAAGCTTTCTTT.

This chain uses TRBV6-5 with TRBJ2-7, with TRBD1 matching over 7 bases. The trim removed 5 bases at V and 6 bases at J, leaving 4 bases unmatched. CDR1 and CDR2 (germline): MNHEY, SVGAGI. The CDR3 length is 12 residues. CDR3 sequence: CASSNTGVEQYV. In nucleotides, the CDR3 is TGTGCCAGCAGTAACACAGGGGTCGAGCAGTACGTC.

DNA of the CDR3: TGTGCCAGCAGCTTAACCCCAGATGGCTACACCTTC. Its protein is CASSLTPDGYTF. The chain uses TRBV7-9 and TRBJ1-2; D is unresolved. Germline CDR1 and CDR2: SEHNR and FQNEAQ (reference sequence). The CDR3 is 12 residues long. Deletions cut 2 bases from V and 6 bases from J, with 7 bases between.

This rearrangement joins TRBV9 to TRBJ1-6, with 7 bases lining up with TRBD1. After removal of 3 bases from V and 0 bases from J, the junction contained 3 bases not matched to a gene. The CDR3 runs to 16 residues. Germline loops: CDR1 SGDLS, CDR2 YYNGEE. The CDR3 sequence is CASSAGDSSYNSPLHF. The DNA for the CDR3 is TGTGCCAGCAGCGCAGGGGACAGCTCCTATAATTCACCCCTCCACTTT. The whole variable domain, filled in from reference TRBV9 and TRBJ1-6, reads DSGVTQTPKHLITATGQRVTLRCSPRSGDLSVYWYQQSLDQGLQFLIQYYNGEERAKGNILERFSAQQFPDLHSELNLSSLELGDSALYFCASSAGDSSYNSPLHFGNGTRLTVT.

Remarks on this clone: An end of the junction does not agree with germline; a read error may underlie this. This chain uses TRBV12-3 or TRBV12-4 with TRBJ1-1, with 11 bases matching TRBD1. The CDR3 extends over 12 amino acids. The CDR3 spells CASSLRTGGLSF. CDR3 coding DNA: TGTGCCAGCAGTTTAAGGACAGGGGGCCTCTCATTT.

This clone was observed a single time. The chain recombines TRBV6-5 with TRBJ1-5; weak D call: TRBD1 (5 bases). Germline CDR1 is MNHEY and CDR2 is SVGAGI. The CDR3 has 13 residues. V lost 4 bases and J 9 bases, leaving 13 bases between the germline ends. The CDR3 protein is CASSLGAFGPQHF. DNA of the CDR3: TGTGCCAGCAGTTTAGGGGCATTTGGGCCCCAGCATTTT.

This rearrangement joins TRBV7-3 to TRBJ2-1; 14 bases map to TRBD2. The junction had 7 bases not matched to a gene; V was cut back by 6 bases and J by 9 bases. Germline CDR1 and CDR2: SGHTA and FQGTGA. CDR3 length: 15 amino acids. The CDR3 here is CASRPPTSGGGEQFF. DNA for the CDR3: TGTGCCAGCAGGCCTCCGACTAGCGGGGGGGGTGAGCAGTTCTTC.

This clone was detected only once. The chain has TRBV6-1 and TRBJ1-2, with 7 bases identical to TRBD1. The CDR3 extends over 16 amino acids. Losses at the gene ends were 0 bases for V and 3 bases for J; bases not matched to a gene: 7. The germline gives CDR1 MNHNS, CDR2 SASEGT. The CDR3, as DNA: TGTGCCAGCAGTGAAGCAGGGGTAGGGGGCGACTATGGCTACACCTTC. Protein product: CASSEAGVGGDYGYTF.